The 26 T cell receptor beta chains given below trace back to one sample, sequenced in a study of cytomegalovirus exposure and HLA in healthy donors. The PCR contained 60 Vbeta and 13 Jbeta primers. Using immunoSEQ multiplex PCR, the repertoire was profiled, and TCRdb retains in-frame clones only, with some absent. The sample shows some 150,000 clones, about four fifths of them seen only once. The sequenced material came from PBMCs. These receptors all stem from a woman between 18 and 29 years old in good health and CMV-seropositive.

The table lists this clone with a few counts. The gene calls are TRBV27 and TRBJ1-5; D call uncertain. Germline-derived CDR1 and CDR2 are MNHEY and SMNVEV (reference sequence). V was trimmed by 3 bases and J by 1 base, leaving 10 bases between them. CDR3 length equals 15 residues. CDR3 nucleotide sequence: TGTGCCAGCAGTTTTAACAGCTACAGCAATCAGCCCCAGCATTTT. Translated, it gives CASSFNSYSNQPQHF.

This chain links TRBV4-3 with TRBJ1-1; maybe TRBD1 (5 bases). The germline V gene encodes CDR1 LGHNA and CDR2 YSLEER. V lost 4 bases and J 4 bases, leaving 10 bases between the germline ends. This CDR3 has 13 residues. The CDR3 nucleotides are TGCGCCAGCAGCCGATTTCAGGGCACTGAAGCTTTCTTT. It codes for CASSRFQGTEAFF.

The genes are TRBV25-1 and TRBJ2-7, with TRBD1 identical over 8 bases. CDR3 length: 14 amino acids. V dropped 1 base and J dropped 6; count of bases not matched to a gene: 5. CDR1 and CDR2 (germline): MGHDK, SYGVNS. CDR3 amino acids: CASSEFGTGGEQYF. The CDR3, as DNA: TGTGCCAGCAGTGAATTCGGCACAGGGGGCGAGCAGTACTTC.

V usage is TRBV18 and J usage is TRBJ1-6; D is ambiguous. CDR3 length equals 14 residues. CDR1 and CDR2 (germline): KGHSH, LQKENI. The V gene lost 3 bases and the J gene lost 9 bases, with 12 bases spanning the gap. CDR3 nucleotide sequence: TGTGCCAGCTCACCTGGAGGGTTCGGTTCACCCCTCCACTTT. This translates into CASSPGGFGSPLHF.

The rearrangement joins TRBV7-9 to TRBJ2-1; 7 nucleotides agree with TRBD1. The germline V gene has CDR1 SEHNR and CDR2 FQNEAQ (reference sequence). This CDR3 contains 15 residues. With V trimmed by 5 bases and J by 2 bases, 6 bases remained unmatched. CDR3 residues: CASSPARGPYNEQFF. CDR3 coding DNA: TGTGCCAGCAGCCCCGCGAGGGGGCCCTACAATGAGCAGTTCTTC.

In this sample, this clone turned up once. The chain joins TRBV6-1 to TRBJ1-2; a possible D gene is TRBD1 (5 bases). Trimming removed 3 bases at V and 10 bases at J, with 27 bases between. This CDR3 is 17 amino acids long. Germline V CDR1 and CDR2: MNHNS, SASEGT. CDR3 amino acids: CASSDRVGDPYVEVYTF. CDR3 bases: TGTGCCAGCAGTGACAGGGTTGGAGATCCATATGTCGAGGTCTACACCTTC.

CDR3 loop: CASRYSLNRATGQDGYTF. CDR3 sequence (DNA): TGTGCCAGCAGGTATAGCTTAAACCGGGCTACAGGTCAGGATGGCTACACCTTC. This rearrangement joins TRBV7-2 to TRBJ1-2, with D tentatively TRBD1 (5 bases). The CDR3 spans 18 residues. V lost 6 bases and J lost 6, with 29 bases in between. Germline V CDR1 and CDR2: SGHTA, FQGNSA. Supplemented by reference TRBV7-2 and TRBJ1-2, the full variable domain reads GAGVSQSPSNKVTEKGKDVELRCDPISGHTALYWYRQSLGQGLEFLIYFQGNSAPDKSGLPSDRFSAERTGGSVSTLTIQRTQQEDSAVYLCASRYSLNRATGQDGYTFGSGTRLTVV.

This chain uses TRBV2 with TRBJ1-2, with 8 bases that match TRBD1. With 2 bases clipped from V and 5 bases from J, the junction kept 7 bases outside the gene matches. The CDR3 spans 15 residues. In germline, CDR1 is SNHLY, CDR2 FYNNEI. CDR3 sequence: CASSERRQGLYGYTF. In DNA form, the CDR3 reads TGTGCCAGCAGTGAAAGGCGACAGGGGCTTTATGGCTACACCTTC.

This clone was recorded a few times. The genes are TRBV4-1 and TRBJ2-7; 10 positions match TRBD1. V lost 4 bases, J lost 5 bases, and 5 bases stayed unmatched. The CDR3 contains 14 residues. Germline V lookup: CDR1 MGHRA, CDR2 YSYEKL. The CDR3 reads CASSLRDRGHEQYF. CDR3 DNA sequence: TGCGCCAGCAGCCTCCGGGACAGGGGCCACGAGCAGTACTTC.

This chain links TRBV20-1 with TRBJ1-4; a possible D gene is TRBD1 (5 bases). Germline V gives CDR1 DFQATT, CDR2 SNEGSKA (reference sequence). CDR3 length: 11 residues. V was cut by 5 bases and J by 13 bases, with 14 bases left in between. The CDR3: CSARAPGGLFF. As DNA, the CDR3 is TGCAGTGCTCGGGCCCCGGGGGGACTGTTTTTT.

The chain links TRBV5-4 to TRBJ1-1, with D maybe TRBD1 (6 bases). V was shortened by 3 bases and J by 1 base, with 13 bases between the two germline ends. The length of the CDR3 is 15 residues. Germline CDR1 reads SGHNT; CDR2 reads YYREEE (reference sequence). The CDR3 DNA is TGTGCCAGCAGCTCAATAGACAGGTCGAACACTGAAGCTTTCTTT. Translation gives CASSSIDRSNTEAFF.

The chain combines TRBV7-2 with TRBJ2-1, with 11 bases lining up with TRBD2. The CDR3 totals 17 residues. The J segment lost 3 bases and the V segment lost 1 base, leaving 5 bases of the junction unmatched. Germline lookup yields CDR1 SGHTA and CDR2 FQGNSA. The CDR3 DNA reads as TGTGCCAGCAGCTTAGTGGCCACTAGCGGGGGCTACAATGAGCAGTTCTTC. The encoded protein is CASSLVATSGGYNEQFF.

The chain carries TRBV4-2 and TRBJ1-5; D ambiguous. Germline V gene lookup returns CDR1 LGHNA and CDR2 YNFKEQ. The V and J ends lost 4 bases and 9 bases respectively, with 16 bases between them. This CDR3 comprises 14 residues. The CDR3 loop is CASSLTDRGGPQHF. CDR3 bases: TGTGCCAGCAGCCTGACGGACCGGGGAGGGCCCCAGCATTTT.

This clone was counted only a few times. A much larger clone lies a single base off, so this may be a read error. The rearrangement links TRBV6-5 to TRBJ2-3, with TRBD2 identical over 13 bases. Germline V gene data show CDR1 as MNHEY and CDR2 as SVGAGI. This CDR3 comprises 15 residues. With V trimmed by 5 bases and J by 1 base, 0 bases remained unmatched. As DNA, the CDR3 is TGTGCCAGCAGTGGGACTAGCGGGGGCACAGATACGCAGTATTTT. This translates into CASSGTSGGTDTQYF.

This chain links TRBV19 with TRBJ1-5, with a tentative D call TRBD1 (5 bases). From germline, CDR1 is LNHDA and CDR2 SQIVND (reference sequence). V lost 9 bases and J lost 6, with 21 bases in between. CDR3 size: 15 residues. The CDR3 nucleotides read TGTGCCAGCTGGGACGGGGGAACAAATGGTCAGCCCCAGCATTTT. Translation: CASWDGGTNGQPQHF.

V gene TRBV5-1 combines with J gene TRBJ1-2; D is unresolved. V was pared by 4 bases and J by 4 bases, with 23 bases between. This CDR3 is 17 amino acids long. The germline V gene encodes CDR1 SGHRS and CDR2 YFSETQ. CDR3 nucleotide sequence: TGCGCCAGCAGCCAGCGCGCGACCCCGCATAGTCTCTATGGCTACACCTTC. Its translation is CASSQRATPHSLYGYTF.

This CDR3 is CASSLGERSSYNEQFF. The CDR3, as DNA: TGTGCCAGCAGCTTGGGGGAGAGAAGCTCCTACAATGAGCAGTTCTTC. The rearrangement links TRBV5-4 to TRBJ2-1; weak D call: TRBD2 (5 bases). V shed 0 bases and J shed 0 bases, with 10 bases lying between them. Germline CDR1 is SGHNT and CDR2 is YYREEE (reference sequence). The CDR3 covers 16 residues. Together with reference TRBV5-4 and TRBJ2-1, the CDR3 gives the full variable domain: ETGVTQSPTHLIKTRGQQVTLRCSSQSGHNTVSWYQQALGQGPQFIFQYYREEENGRGNFPPRFSGLQFPNYSSELNVNALELDDSALYLCASSLGERSSYNEQFFGPGTRLTVL.

This clone was counted between two and nine times. The rearrangement links TRBV5-4 to TRBJ2-2; D unresolved. V was clipped by 2 bases and J by 1 base, with 9 bases between them. Germline lookup yields CDR1 SGHNT and CDR2 YYREEE (reference sequence). The CDR3 length is 15 residues. The CDR3 is CASSLDRRNTGELFF. Written as DNA, the CDR3 is TGTGCCAGCAGCTTAGATAGGAGGAACACCGGGGAGCTGTTTTTT.

The gene calls are TRBV5-6 and TRBJ2-1; D uncertain. CDR3 length: 11 residues. V was shortened by 5 bases and J by 6 bases, with 6 bases between the two germline ends. Germline CDR1 SGHDT, CDR2 YYEEEE. The CDR3 protein is CASSLGNEQFF. The CDR3 DNA is TGTGCCAGCAGTCTCGGCAATGAGCAGTTCTTC.

This clone was counted between two and nine times. The chain employs TRBV6-1 and TRBJ2-5; TRBD2 might be the D (7 bases). The CDR3 loop spans 14 amino acids. V was trimmed by 7 bases and J by 5 bases, leaving 17 bases between them. The germline gives CDR1 MNHNS, CDR2 SASEGT. CDR3 coding DNA: TGTGCCAGCATGGAGGGGGGGTTGAAGGAGACCCAGTACTTC. Translating gives CASMEGGLKETQYF.

V is TRBV5-6 and J is TRBJ2-7, with TRBD2 matching over 8 bases. This CDR3 is built from 15 residues. The germline CDR1 and CDR2 sequences are SGHDT and YYEEEE. The J segment lost 3 bases and the V segment lost 4 bases, leaving 9 bases of the junction unmatched. The CDR3 region is CASSQMRGAFYEQYF. The CDR3 DNA reads TGTGCCAGCAGCCAGATGCGGGGGGCTTTCTACGAGCAGTACTTC.

In this sample, this clone turned up once. The J gene is TRBJ1-5, the V gene TRBV7-9, with 7 bases fitting TRBD1. The trim removed 4 bases at V and 5 bases at J, leaving 5 bases unmatched. The CDR3 covers 14 residues. Germline lookup yields CDR1 SEHNR and CDR2 FQNEAQ (reference sequence). This CDR3 reads CASSYGTDYQPQHF. The CDR3 DNA is TGTGCCAGCAGCTACGGGACAGATTATCAGCCCCAGCATTTT.

In DNA form, the CDR3 reads TGTGCCAGCAGAACAGGGGCTAATGAAGCTTTCTTT. Amino acids: CASRTGANEAFF. This chain uses TRBV6-4 with TRBJ1-1; 7 nucleotides align to TRBD1. The V gene end was trimmed by 6 bases and the J gene end by 7 bases; junction bases not matched to a gene: 5. CDR1 is MRHNA, CDR2 SNTAGT, per germline. The CDR3 runs to 12 residues.

This clone appeared a single time. The chain recombines TRBV5-1 with TRBJ1-2; D is undetermined. The CDR3 runs 13 residues. CDR1 and CDR2 (germline): SGHRS, YFSETQ. Trimming shortened V by 0 bases and J by 2 bases, and 5 bases separated the two germline ends. Written as DNA, the CDR3 is TGCGCCAGCAGCTTGGGGCAGAACTATGGCTACACCTTC. Amino acid sequence: CASSLGQNYGYTF.

V is TRBV11-3 and J is TRBJ1-1; TRBD1 matches at 7 bases. This CDR3 comprises 15 residues. The J segment lost 5 bases and the V segment lost 4 bases, leaving 10 bases of the junction unmatched. CDR1 is SGHNT, CDR2 YENEEA, per germline. CDR3 DNA sequence: TGTGCCAGCAGCTCAACCAGGGGGAACGATACTGAAGCTTTCTTT. Translating it yields CASSSTRGNDTEAFF.

The genes are TRBV19 and TRBJ1-5; no clear D gene. Germline V CDR1 and CDR2: LNHDA, SQIVND (reference sequence). CDR3 length: 16 residues. The V gene lost 6 bases and the J gene lost 5 bases, with 20 bases spanning the gap. The CDR3 sequence: CASRTIPVSGDQPQHF. CDR3 coding DNA: TGTGCCAGTAGAACGATACCCGTCAGCGGCGATCAGCCCCAGCATTTT.